This T cell receptor beta chain comes out of a study of OX40 agonist ivuxolimab in advanced cancers. Context from the whole study: The costimulatory receptor OX40 (CD134) was targeted by ivuxolimab, a fully human IgG2 agonistic monoclonal antibody. Intravenous ivuxolimab was administered to patients every 2 weeks at six dose levels: 0.01, 0.1, 0.3, 1.5, 3 and 10 mg/kg. Of the approximately 50 dose-escalation patients, hepatocellular carcinoma was present in around 20, melanoma in roughly 15, renal cell carcinoma in 9 and head and neck cancer in 9. In the dose-escalation cohort, nearly 85% of patients were male, and the mean age was around 60 years with a range of about 20 to 80. Patients were allowed to have had prior anti-PD-1, anti-PD-L1 or anti-CTLA-4 therapy, and roughly two fifths of the dose-escalation patients had been treated with checkpoint inhibitors. Partial responses occurred in three dose-escalation patients, of whom one had hepatocellular carcinoma and two had cutaneous melanoma. Peripheral TCRbeta sequencing aimed to test whether ivuxolimab altered TCR sequence diversity and caused clonal T-cell expansion. The paper reports the monotherapy dose-escalation portion (N of about 47 patients) of the phase I ivuxolimab trial. The research as a whole found: At doses from 0.1 to 3.0 mg/kg, clonal expansion was seen in both CD4+ and CD8+ blood T cells between baseline and week 6. In the 0.1-3.0 mg/kg groups, partial responders were among the patients with the lowest normalized peripheral clonal expansion, particularly in CD8+ T cells. Low levels of normalized T-cell clonal expansion were also seen in some patients who did not respond. After ivuxolimab, expanded clones were on average more numerous among CD8+ T cells than among CD4+ T cells. Antigen specificity was not determined for the clonally expanded peripheral T cells.

The trial excluded patients who had a history of autoimmune disease or were on systemic immunosuppression. In every dose cohort, peripheral blood was drawn for TCR sequencing at baseline, cycle 4 day 1, and cycle 7 day 1. The samples were taken from a phase I, first-in-human, multicenter, open-label dose-escalation trial of ivuxolimab. Adults with locally advanced or metastatic melanoma, renal cell, hepatocellular, or head and neck squamous cell carcinoma were enrolled in the trial. CD4+ and CD8+ T cells were sorted separately from peripheral blood before TCR sequencing. Genomic DNA was extracted from sorted cells for sequencing of the TCRbeta CDR3 region. The immunoSEQ Assay was used for sequencing of TCRbeta CDR3 regions. Not all clones reach the TCRdb copy of this immuneACCESS table, which keeps in-frame sequences only. Checked studies attribute under half of the gap to unresolved V genes and leave the rest unexplained. The sample table lists under 13,000 clones, approximately 80% of them with a count of one. Together, the top ten hold about 14% of the sample.

Worth noting for this clone: Its cognate antigen has yet to be identified. Per-base quality was not reported, and no clone a single base away is much larger than it.

Sequenced here: CD4+ or CD8+ T cells sorted from blood, sampled in a trial of the OX40 agonist ivuxolimab. This TCR was sampled from an adult with an advanced solid tumor such as melanoma, head and neck, liver or kidney cancer.

The CDR3 region has the sequence CASSQVSGTDTQYF. Here is the DNA: TGCGCCAGCAGCCAAGTGTCCGGGACAGATACGCAGTATTTT. This chain joins TRBV4-1 to TRBJ2-3; no D gene is confidently identified. The CDR3 spans 14 residues, from the cysteine through the phenylalanine. This entry keeps only the CDR3 DNA: 42 bases, framed from base 1. V is reduced by 1 base and J by 3 bases, leaving a spacing of 8 bases between them. The germline V gene specifies MGHRA as CDR1 and YSYEKL as CDR2.